These 32 T cell receptor beta chains originate from one sample sequenced in a study of T cell responses to AZD1222 COVID-19 vaccine. Method: immunoSEQ multiplex PCR; TCRdb's copy keeps in-frame clones and lacks some. The sample yields 100,000 to 150,000 clones, 70% to 90% seen once. The sequencing here drew on peripheral blood, taken on day 0 of AZD1222 vaccination. These TCRs come from an adult in good health.

The genes are TRBV9 and TRBJ2-2; 11 nucleotides line up with TRBD2. Per germline, CDR1 SGDLS and CDR2 YYNGEE. The length of the CDR3 is 17 residues. The ends lost 0 bases at V and 6 bases at J; junction bases unmatched: 7. The CDR3 DNA reads as TGTGCCAGCAGCGTAGTGGCCGGACTAGCGGGCCCCGGGGAGCTGTTTTTT. Translating gives CASSVVAGLAGPGELFF.

This clone occurred many times. The chain has TRBV24-1 and TRBJ1-3, with a weak D call TRBD1 (5 bases). The CDR3 covers 16 residues. Per the germline V gene, CDR1 is KGHDR and CDR2 is SFDVKD. V lost 3 bases, J lost 0 bases, and 11 bases lay in between. CDR3 DNA sequence: TGTGCCACCAGTGATATCGGGGCACCCTCTGGAAACACCATATATTTT. Translated: CATSDIGAPSGNTIYF.

This chain joins TRBV9 and TRBJ2-3; 10 bases are shared with TRBD1. With 4 bases clipped from V and 5 bases from J, the junction kept 4 bases outside the gene matches. The CDR3 is 14 residues long. Germline V gives CDR1 SGDLS, CDR2 YYNGEE. The CDR3 nucleotides read TGTGCCAGCAGCCCTGGACAGGGGGGAGATACGCAGTATTTT. Encoded protein: CASSPGQGGDTQYF.

The chain links TRBV4-1 to TRBJ2-7; D gene ambiguous. Germline CDR1 MGHRA, CDR2 YSYEKL. With 0 bases removed from V and 4 bases from J, the gap between germline ends came to 10 bases. CDR3 length: 14 amino acids. The CDR3 DNA is TGCGCCAGCAGCCAAGAACTTTGGGGTTACGAGCAGTACTTC. Amino acids: CASSQELWGYEQYF.

The table lists this clone with a few counts. This chain connects TRBV23-1 to TRBJ2-4; D gene uncertain. TRBV23-1 is labeled an ORF, and its function is uncertain. CDR3 length: 16 amino acids. With 4 bases removed from V and 0 bases from J, the gap between germline ends came to 13 bases. CDR3 residues: CASSLRADLAKNIQYF. In nucleotides, the CDR3 is TGCGCCAGCAGTCTACGGGCAGACTTAGCCAAAAACATTCAGTACTTC.

For the CDR3, the DNA is TGTGCCAGCAGTTACTCGCCGGGACAGGGGGCCGTTGTCGAGCAGTACTTC. Translation: CASSYSPGQGAVVEQYF. This rearrangement joins TRBV6-2 or TRBV6-3 to TRBJ2-7, with TRBD1 identical over 12 bases. Germline V gene lookup returns CDR1 MNHEY and CDR2 SVGEGT. V trimming: 0 bases; J trimming: 6 bases; junction bases outside the gene matches: 9. The length of the CDR3 is 17 residues.

The table lists this clone with a few counts. An end of the junction differs from the germline gene, which may be a read error. The chain recombines TRBV18 with TRBJ2-7; D unclear. The CDR3 runs 15 residues. The germline V gene has CDR1 KGHSH and CDR2 LQKENI. This chain's CDR3 is CASSPETSEAYGQYF. CDR3 nucleotides: TGTGCCAGCTCACCAGAAACAAGCGAGGCCTACGGGCAGTACTTC.

V gene TRBV5-6 combines with J gene TRBJ1-3; D possibly corresponds to TRBD1 (5 bases). Germline CDR1 reads SGHDT; CDR2 reads YYEEEE. The CDR3 is 16 amino acids. V was pared by 6 bases and J by 0 bases, with 16 bases between. In nucleotides, the CDR3 is TGTGCCAGCACCCGGGGCAGGAAGGTCTCTGGAAACACCATATATTTT. Encoded protein: CASTRGRKVSGNTIYF.

V usage is TRBV28 and J usage is TRBJ1-5; possible D gene TRBD1, 5 bases. CDR3 size: 15 residues. The germline V and J ends were trimmed by 3 bases and 4 bases, with 13 bases remaining between them. The germline gives CDR1 MDHEN, CDR2 SYDVKM. The CDR3 DNA reads TGTGCCAGCAGTTTGATGTCGGGGGGAAATCAGCCCCAGCATTTT. This sequence encodes CASSLMSGGNQPQHF.

The rearrangement joins TRBV3-1 (or the pseudogene TRBV3-2) to TRBJ2-1; D unresolved. The V end lost 3 bases, the J end lost 5 bases, and 8 bases lay between the germline ends. Germline V gene data show CDR1 as LGHDT and CDR2 as YNNKEL (reference sequence). There are 13 residues in the CDR3. CDR3 DNA sequence: TGTGCCAGCAGCCAGAATCGTAACAATGAGCAGTTCTTC. It codes for CASSQNRNNEQFF.

As regards this clone: This specimen includes other DNA sequences encoding the same CDR3. This chain connects TRBV7-9 to TRBJ2-6; TRBD1 might be the D (6 bases). The germline V gene has CDR1 SEHNR and CDR2 FQNEAQ (reference sequence). Trimming pared 3 bases from V and 2 bases from J, leaving 11 bases between. The CDR3 sequence is 16 residues long. CDR3 in DNA: TGTGCCAGCAGCTTGTCTCAGGGGACTGGGGCCAACGTCCTGACTTTC. Translation: CASSLSQGTGANVLTF.

V and J are TRBV30 and TRBJ2-2; TRBD1 or TRBD2 may be the D gene (6 bases each). Trimming took 2 bases from V and 4 from J, leaving 14 bases between them. CDR3 size: 15 residues. Per the germline V gene, CDR1 is GTSNPN and CDR2 is SVGIG (reference sequence). CDR3 nucleotides: TGTGCCTGGAGTTCTAAGGGGGGTGGCACCGGGGAGCTGTTTTTT. It encodes CAWSSKGGGTGELFF.

V is TRBV28 and J is TRBJ1-6; maybe TRBD1 (5 bases). V was clipped by 7 bases and J by 5 bases, with 9 bases between them. CDR3 size: 13 residues. The germline V gene encodes CDR1 MDHEN and CDR2 SYDVKM. CDR3 sequence: CASTLTDNSPLHF. CDR3 bases: TGTGCCAGCACCTTGACAGATAATTCACCCCTCCACTTT.

This sequence joins TRBV9 and TRBJ1-5, with D tentatively TRBD1 (6 bases). V lost 4 bases and J lost 5, with 16 bases in between. Germline V gene lookup returns CDR1 SGDLS and CDR2 YYNGEE. CDR3 length: 15 residues. The CDR3 sequence is CASSPQPGGHQPQHF. For the CDR3, the DNA is TGTGCCAGCAGCCCCCAACCCGGGGGGCATCAGCCCCAGCATTTT.

This chain joins TRBV7-9 and TRBJ1-4, with D tentatively TRBD1 (6 bases). Germline CDR1 is SEHNR and CDR2 is FQNEAQ (reference sequence). This CDR3 is 14 amino acids long. The V end lost 5 bases, the J end lost 7 bases, and 14 bases lay between the germline ends. In DNA form, the CDR3 reads TGTGCCAGCAGCCCGACAGGCGGAGGTGAAAAACTGTTTTTT. It specifies CASSPTGGGEKLFF. Full variable domain (remainder filled in from reference TRBV7-9 and TRBJ1-4): DTGVSQNPRHKITKRGQNVTFRCDPISEHNRLYWYRQTLGQGPEFLTYFQNEAQLEKSRLLSDRFSAERPKGSFSTLEIQRTEQGDSAMYLCASSPTGGGEKLFFGSGTQLSVL.

This sequence joins TRBV7-9 and TRBJ2-1, with 7 bases identical to TRBD2. V was clipped by 2 bases and J by 6 bases; unmatched bases: 1. CDR1 SEHNR and CDR2 FQNEAQ come from the germline V gene (reference sequence). The CDR3 spans 13 residues. CDR3 amino acids: CASSLLAGNEQFF. In DNA form, the CDR3 reads TGTGCCAGCAGCTTATTAGCGGGCAATGAGCAGTTCTTC.

V gene TRBV6-2 or TRBV6-3 combines with J gene TRBJ2-3; no definite D call. Trimming removed 0 bases from V and 1 base from J, with 8 bases in between. The germline V gene has CDR1 MNHEY and CDR2 SVGEGT. CDR3 length: 15 residues. Here the CDR3 DNA reads TGTGCCAGCAGTTACTCGTCGACCGGCACAGATACGCAGTATTTT. Translation gives CASSYSSTGTDTQYF.

V usage is TRBV7-9 and J usage is TRBJ1-1; maybe TRBD1 (6 bases). Trimming cost V 6 bases and J 3 bases, with 17 bases left between them. The CDR3 loop spans 15 amino acids. Germline V lookup: CDR1 SEHNR, CDR2 FQNEAQ (reference sequence). The CDR3 reads CASRQGRFSDTEAFF. CDR3 DNA: TGTGCCAGCAGACAGGGAAGGTTCTCAGACACTGAAGCTTTCTTT.

The rearrangement links TRBV5-5 to TRBJ2-3; D is possibly TRBD1 (6 bases). The V gene's germline CDR1 is SGHKS and CDR2 YYEKEE (reference sequence). The CDR3 runs to 15 residues. V lost 6 bases and J 3 bases, leaving 17 bases between the germline ends. CDR3 region: CASTPLGGGTDTQYF. The CDR3 coding sequence is TGTGCCAGCACCCCTCTTGGGGGCGGTACAGATACGCAGTATTTT.

V gene TRBV7-2 combines with J gene TRBJ2-5, with D possibly TRBD2 on 6 matching bases. Trimming pared 4 bases from V and 2 bases from J, leaving 11 bases between. There are 14 residues in the CDR3. Germline lookup yields CDR1 SGHTA and CDR2 FQGNSA. Written as DNA, the CDR3 is TGTGCCAGCAGCTCGGGACTTATACAAGAGACCCAGTACTTC. Protein sequence: CASSSGLIQETQYF.

The V call is TRBV5-1, the J call TRBJ2-5, with TRBD2 matching over 7 bases. V was clipped by 7 bases and J by 1 base; unmatched bases: 4. The germline gives CDR1 SGHRS, CDR2 YFSETQ. This CDR3 has 13 residues. CDR3 loop: CASRGTIQETQYF. CDR3 coding DNA: TGCGCCAGCCGAGGGACTATCCAAGAGACCCAGTACTTC.

The chain employs TRBV7-2 and TRBJ2-3; the D gene is possibly TRBD2 (7 bases). The V end was cut by 4 bases, the J end by 2 bases, with 19 bases between. This CDR3 is built from 17 residues. Germline V gene lookup returns CDR1 SGHTA and CDR2 FQGNSA. In DNA form, the CDR3 reads TGTGCCAGCAGCTCAGACCCCGGGGGGCGCGTCACAGATACGCAGTATTTT. This sequence encodes CASSSDPGGRVTDTQYF.

This CDR3 is CASSLAGGLSYEQYF. As DNA, the CDR3 is TGTGCCAGCAGCCTGGCGGGGGGCCTATCTTACGAGCAGTACTTC. The J gene is TRBJ2-7, the V gene TRBV28, with 8 positions matching TRBD2. This CDR3 contains 15 residues. V lost 6 bases and J lost 4; bases outside the gene matches: 11. CDR1 and CDR2 from the germline V gene are MDHEN and SYDVKM.

The V and J genes are TRBV24-1 and TRBJ1-2, with unresolved D. The V end lost 7 bases, the J end lost 1 base, and 21 bases lay between the germline ends. CDR1 is KGHDR and CDR2 is SFDVKD in the germline V gene. This CDR3 is 17 amino acids long. The CDR3 nucleotides read TGTGCCACCAGAAGACCGAAGACCCTCCGGTGTAACTATGGCTACACCTTC. It specifies CATRRPKTLRCNYGYTF.

V gene TRBV19 combines with J gene TRBJ1-1, with D possibly TRBD1 on 6 matching bases. CDR1 and CDR2 (germline): LNHDA, SQIVND (reference sequence). Trimming left V 9 bases short and J 1 base short, with 21 bases between. The CDR3 loop spans 16 amino acids. DNA for the CDR3: TGTGCCAGCTGGGCGTGGGGGCGCCGCGGGAACACTGAAGCTTTCTTT. Its protein is CASWAWGRRGNTEAFF.

The chain is built from TRBV3-1 (or the pseudogene TRBV3-2) and TRBJ2-7; D is tentatively TRBD1 or TRBD2 (5 bases each). V was cut by 0 bases and J by 5 bases, with 14 bases left in between. The CDR3 is 15 amino acids. Per germline, CDR1 LGHDT and CDR2 YNNKEL (reference sequence). CDR3 nucleotides: TGTGCCAGCAGCCAAGAAGGTTGGGGGTCCAACGAGCAGTACTTC. Protein: CASSQEGWGSNEQYF.

V usage is TRBV28 and J usage is TRBJ1-2; no clear D. CDR1 and CDR2 (germline): MDHEN, SYDVKM. The CDR3 runs 15 residues. V was pared by 3 bases and J by 4 bases, with 15 bases between. In DNA form, the CDR3 reads TGTGCCAGCAGTTTTACGGGTCAACTTTCCTATGGCTACACCTTC. Its translation is CASSFTGQLSYGYTF.

V and J are TRBV2 and TRBJ2-7, with D perhaps matching TRBD1 or TRBD2 (6 bases each). V was clipped by 7 bases and J by 0 bases, with 10 bases between them. This CDR3 has 13 residues. CDR1 is SNHLY and CDR2 is FYNNEI in the germline V gene. The chain's CDR3 is CASTKGGSYEQYF. The CDR3 nucleotides are TGTGCCAGCACGAAGGGGGGCTCCTACGAGCAGTACTTC.

V and J are TRBV28 and TRBJ1-5; D is uncertain. Trimming took off 4 bases at V and 6 bases at J, with 4 bases between the two ends. Germline values: CDR1 MDHEN, CDR2 SYDVKM. This CDR3 has 11 amino acids. CDR3 DNA: TGTGCCAGCAGTTATGGTCAGCCCCAGCATTTT. This sequence encodes CASSYGQPQHF.

There are a few counts of this clone. The sample has other DNA sequences that encode this CDR3 too. The chain combines TRBV25-1 with TRBJ1-5; possibly TRBD1 for D (5 bases). V was clipped by 1 base and J by 7 bases, with 14 bases between them. Germline V CDR1 and CDR2: MGHDK, SYGVNS. CDR3 length: 15 amino acids. DNA of the CDR3: TGTGCCAGCAGTGAATCGGAGGGGTTGGGACAGCCCCAGCATTTT. Translating it yields CASSESEGLGQPQHF. Variable domain in full (rest from reference TRBV25-1 and TRBJ1-5): EADIYQTPRYLVIGTGKKITLECSQTMGHDKMYWYQQDPGMELHLIHYSYGVNSTEKGDLSSESTVSRIRTEHFPLTLESARPSHTSQYLCASSESEGLGQPQHFGDGTRLSIL.

The genes are TRBV19 and TRBJ2-1; D is undetermined. This CDR3 is 15 amino acids long. The ends were cut back, 3 bases at V and 6 bases at J, with 15 bases in the middle. Germline V gene data show CDR1 as LNHDA and CDR2 as SQIVND (reference sequence). CDR3 loop: CASSMGSNGVNEQFF. CDR3 in DNA: TGTGCCAGTAGTATGGGCAGCAATGGGGTCAATGAGCAGTTCTTC.

The chain uses TRBV28 and TRBJ1-5; 7 bases match TRBD1. Germline CDR1 is MDHEN and CDR2 is SYDVKM. With V trimmed by 5 bases and J by 11 bases, 15 bases remained unmatched. The CDR3 spans 15 residues. The CDR3 sequence: CASSTVWQGVGAQHF. For the CDR3, the DNA is TGTGCCAGCAGTACCGTTTGGCAGGGGGTTGGAGCCCAGCATTTT.